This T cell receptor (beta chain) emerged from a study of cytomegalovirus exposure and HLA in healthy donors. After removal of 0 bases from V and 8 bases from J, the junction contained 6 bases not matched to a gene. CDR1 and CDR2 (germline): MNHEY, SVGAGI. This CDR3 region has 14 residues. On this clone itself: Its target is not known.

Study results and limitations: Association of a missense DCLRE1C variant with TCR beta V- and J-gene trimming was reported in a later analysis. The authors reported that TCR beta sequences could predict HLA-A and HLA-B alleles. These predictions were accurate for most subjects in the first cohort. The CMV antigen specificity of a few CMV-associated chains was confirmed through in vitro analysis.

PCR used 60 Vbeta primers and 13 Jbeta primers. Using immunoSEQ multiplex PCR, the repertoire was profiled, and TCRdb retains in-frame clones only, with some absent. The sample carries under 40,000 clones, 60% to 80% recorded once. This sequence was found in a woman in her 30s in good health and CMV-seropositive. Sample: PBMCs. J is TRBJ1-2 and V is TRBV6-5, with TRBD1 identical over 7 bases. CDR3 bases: TGTGCCAGCAGTTACTCGCAGGGGGTCTGGGGCTACACCTTC. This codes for CASSYSQGVWGYTF.